These 28 T cell receptor beta chains were sequenced from one sample in a study of blood T cell repertoires in COVID-19. Sequenced by immunoSEQ multiplex PCR; TCRdb stores in-frame clones only, minus some. The data hold tens of thousands of clones, with 86% observed a single time. Sequencing used peripheral blood. All receptors derive from a man between 50 and 59 years old with active or convalescent COVID-19.

The count of this clone is one. The rearrangement links TRBV3-1 (or the pseudogene TRBV3-2) to TRBJ1-4; D call uncertain. Germline values: CDR1 LGHDT, CDR2 YNNKEL (reference sequence). The CDR3 length is 13 residues. Trimming cost V 1 base and J 7 bases, with 7 bases left between them. CDR3: CASSQGTVEKLFF. The CDR3 DNA sequence: TGTGCCAGCAGCCAAGGGACTGTTGAAAAACTGTTTTTT.

The chain has TRBV5-6 and TRBJ2-4, with 11 bases fitting TRBD1. Germline-derived CDR1 and CDR2 are SGHDT and YYEEEE. V was clipped by 2 bases and J by 3 bases; unmatched bases: 7. This CDR3 is 17 amino acids long. CDR3 DNA sequence: TGTGCCAGCAGCTTACTCGGACAGGGGGCGTACAAAAACATTCAGTACTTC. Translating gives CASSLLGQGAYKNIQYF.

The chain recombines TRBV7-9 with TRBJ2-1, with 9 bases identical to TRBD2. V lost 3 bases to trimming and J lost 5 bases; unmatched junction nucleotides: 5. From germline, CDR1 is SEHNR and CDR2 FQNEAQ (reference sequence). The CDR3 totals 15 residues. CDR3 sequence (DNA): TGTGCCAGCAGCTTCAGTAGCGGGGGAAACAATGAGCAGTTCTTC. It specifies CASSFSSGGNNEQFF.

The rearrangement joins TRBV4-1 to TRBJ2-7; possibly TRBD1 for D (6 bases). This CDR3 has 14 residues. Germline CDR1 is MGHRA and CDR2 is YSYEKL. V was cut by 4 bases and J by 2 bases, with 12 bases left in between. The CDR3 DNA is TGCGCCAGCAGCCGATCGACAGGACCCTACGAGCAGTACGTC. Translated: CASSRSTGPYEQYV.

This chain uses TRBV29-1 with TRBJ1-1, with D perhaps matching TRBD1 (6 bases). Per germline, CDR1 SQVTM and CDR2 ANQGSEA. The V end was cut by 3 bases, the J end by 1 base, with 12 bases between. The CDR3 is 14 residues long. The CDR3 sequence is CSVDLTGENTEAFF. The CDR3 DNA reads TGCAGCGTTGATTTGACAGGAGAGAACACTGAAGCTTTCTTT.

The V gene is TRBV19, the J gene TRBJ1-4, with TRBD1 identical over 9 bases. J was trimmed by 2 bases and V by 5 bases; bases with no gene match: 9. This CDR3 is built from 17 residues. Germline CDR1 is LNHDA and CDR2 is SQIVND (reference sequence). Written as DNA, the CDR3 is TGTGCCAGTAGTTCCCGGGACAGGGCCATGACTAATGAAAAACTGTTTTTT. Its translation is CASSSRDRAMTNEKLFF.

In its sample, this clone was seen once. The chain joins TRBV24-1 to TRBJ1-3, with D unclear. Germline V lookup: CDR1 KGHDR, CDR2 SFDVKD. The CDR3 is made up of 13 amino acids. The V and J ends lost 2 bases and 3 bases respectively, with 4 bases between them. CDR3 region: CATSDSFGNTIYF. CDR3 nucleotides: TGTGCCACCAGTGATTCCTTTGGAAACACCATATATTTT.

A remark on this clone: Sequence at one end of the junction differs from germline and may be a read error. This same CDR3 is encoded by further DNA sequences in the sample. V is TRBV15 and J is TRBJ1-1; the D gene is possibly TRBD1 (5 bases). This CDR3 has 13 amino acids. Germline lookup yields CDR1 LNHNV and CDR2 YYDKDF (reference sequence). CDR3 sequence: CATSRDGGTEAFF. The CDR3 nucleotides read TGTGCCACCAGCCGAGACGGGGGTACTGAAGCTTTCTTT.

The genes are TRBV6-1 and TRBJ1-3; the D gene is possibly TRBD1 (6 bases). V lost 2 bases and J 7 bases, leaving 6 bases between the germline ends. This CDR3 is built from 12 residues. Germline CDR1 MNHNS, CDR2 SASEGT. CDR3 loop: CASSETGNTIYF. CDR3 coding DNA: TGTGCCAGCAGTGAAACAGGGAACACCATATATTTT.

This rearrangement joins TRBV5-4 to TRBJ2-5; 10 nucleotides match TRBD2. J was trimmed by 4 bases and V by 1 base; bases with no gene match: 4. Germline lookup yields CDR1 SGHNT and CDR2 YYREEE (reference sequence). This CDR3 contains 15 residues. The CDR3 spells CASSLPSGGAETQYF. In DNA, the CDR3 is TGTGCCAGCAGCTTGCCCAGCGGGGGGGCAGAGACCCAGTACTTC.

The rearrangement joins TRBV19 to TRBJ2-1, with 9 bases fitting TRBD2. CDR3 length: 19 amino acids. Germline V gives CDR1 LNHDA, CDR2 SQIVND (reference sequence). Trimming took 0 bases from V and 0 from J; bases not matched to a gene: 9. The DNA for the CDR3 is TGTGCCAGTAGTATAGAGAACCCCCTAGCGGGGACCTCCTACAATGAGCAGTTCTTC. It yields the protein CASSIENPLAGTSYNEQFF.

The J gene is TRBJ1-5, the V gene TRBV6-5, with 12 bases fitting TRBD1. The CDR3 extends over 15 amino acids. J was trimmed by 4 bases and V by 5 bases; bases with no gene match: 3. CDR1 is MNHEY and CDR2 is SVGAGI in the germline V gene. The CDR3: CASSPGQGANQPQHF. The CDR3 bases are TGTGCCAGCAGTCCGGGACAGGGGGCGAATCAGCCCCAGCATTTT.

The chain combines TRBV27 with TRBJ2-4, with a tentative D call TRBD2 (5 bases). CDR1 is MNHEY, CDR2 SMNVEV, per germline (reference sequence). The CDR3 length is 14 residues. V lost 2 bases and J lost 2, with 7 bases in between. In DNA form, the CDR3 reads TGTGCCAGCAGTTTACGAGGGACCAAAAACATTCAGTACTTC. This gives the protein CASSLRGTKNIQYF.

With regard to this clone: An end of the junction does not agree with germline; a read error may underlie this. The CDR3 loop reads CASSNSDRVETQYF. DNA for the CDR3: TGTGCCAGCAGTAACTCAGACAGGGTCGAGACCCAGTACTTC. V gene TRBV6-6 combines with J gene TRBJ2-5, with 7 bases that match TRBD1. The CDR3 contains 14 residues. CDR1 MNHNY and CDR2 SVGAGI come from the germline V gene (reference sequence).

In its sample, this clone was seen a few times. The chain is built from TRBV28 and TRBJ1-2, with 7 bases fitting TRBD1. This CDR3 has 10 amino acids. Trimming at V came to 8 bases and at J to 10 bases, leaving 4 bases not matched to a gene. Looked up from germline, CDR1 is MDHEN and CDR2 is SYDVKM. The chain's CDR3 is CASSGQLYTF. DNA of the CDR3: TGTGCCAGCTCGGGACAGCTCTACACCTTC.

This sequence joins TRBV6-5 and TRBJ2-7, with D possibly matching TRBD1 (6 bases). Germline V gives CDR1 MNHEY, CDR2 SVGAGI. V lost 2 bases and J 3 bases, leaving 11 bases between the germline ends. The CDR3 extends over 14 amino acids. CDR3 DNA: TGTGCCAGCAGTTACAAACAGGGTAACTACGAGCAGTACTTC. This codes for CASSYKQGNYEQYF.

The rearrangement links TRBV3-1 (or the pseudogene TRBV3-2) to TRBJ2-7; 7 bases are shared with TRBD1. This CDR3 region has 14 residues. Germline V gene data show CDR1 as LGHDT and CDR2 as YNNKEL (reference sequence). The J segment lost 3 bases and the V segment lost 1 base, leaving 3 bases of the junction unmatched. CDR3 protein: CASSQVAGGYEQYF. The CDR3 DNA is TGTGCCAGCAGCCAAGTTGCAGGGGGCTACGAGCAGTACTTC.

This clone has more than one count but fewer than ten. This sequence joins TRBV10-3 and TRBJ1-5; perhaps TRBD1 as D (6 bases). This CDR3 comprises 14 residues. The V end lost 2 bases, the J end lost 2 bases, and 7 bases lay between the germline ends. The germline gives CDR1 ENHRY, CDR2 SYGVKD. The CDR3 DNA follows: TGTGCCATCAGTGAGGGACAGCGCAATCAGCCCCAGCATTTT. It translates to CAISEGQRNQPQHF.

V is TRBV2 and J is TRBJ2-7, with 7 bases that match TRBD1. CDR3 length: 13 amino acids. Trimming took 6 bases from V and 1 from J; bases not matched to a gene: 3. Looked up from germline, CDR1 is SNHLY and CDR2 is FYNNEI. The CDR3 spells CASRPGQSYEQYF. The CDR3 DNA is TGTGCCAGCAGGCCGGGACAGTCCTACGAGCAGTACTTC.

This sequence joins TRBV7-2 and TRBJ2-7; TRBD2 matches 9 bases. Germline CDR1 reads SGHTA; CDR2 reads FQGNSA. The CDR3 has 18 residues. The ends lost 5 bases at V and 0 bases at J; junction bases unmatched: 14. CDR3 sequence reads: CASSLSRIAGDSSYEQYF. Here the CDR3 DNA reads TGTGCCAGCAGCCTTTCCCGGATAGCGGGGGATTCCTCCTACGAGCAGTACTTC. Complete variable domain (other parts from reference TRBV7-2 and TRBJ2-7): GAGVSQSPSNKVTEKGKDVELRCDPISGHTALYWYRQSLGQGLEFLIYFQGNSAPDKSGLPSDRFSAERTGGSVSTLTIQRTQQEDSAVYLCASSLSRIAGDSSYEQYFGPGTRLTVT.

The chain links TRBV5-4 to TRBJ2-1; 10 bases are shared with TRBD2. This CDR3 region has 15 residues. Germline assignment: CDR1 SGHNT and CDR2 YYREEE (reference sequence). The V gene end was trimmed by 5 bases and the J gene end by 4 bases; junction bases not matched to a gene: 6. The CDR3 region is CASRPTSGLYNEQFF. Here the CDR3 DNA reads TGTGCCAGCAGGCCGACTAGCGGGCTATACAATGAGCAGTTCTTC.

The rearrangement links TRBV19 to TRBJ1-5; perhaps TRBD1 as D (5 bases). The CDR3 is made up of 16 amino acids. The V gene's germline CDR1 is LNHDA and CDR2 SQIVND (reference sequence). V was trimmed by 7 bases and J by 1 base, leaving 17 bases between them. CDR3 nucleotide sequence: TGTGCCAGTAATCCTACGGGGGTCGGGAGCAATCAGCCCCAGCATTTT. It is translated as CASNPTGVGSNQPQHF.

This sequence joins TRBV12-3 or TRBV12-4 and TRBJ2-5; a weak D match, TRBD1 (5 bases). Trimming shortened V by 6 bases and J by 5 bases, and 10 bases separated the two germline ends. This CDR3 is built from 12 residues. CDR3 region: CASRTPGETQYF. Here the CDR3 DNA reads TGTGCCAGCAGAACCCCAGGGGAGACCCAGTACTTC.

V gene TRBV5-1 combines with J gene TRBJ1-2; D is undetermined. Trimming took off 0 bases at V and 6 bases at J, with 12 bases between the two ends. The CDR3 is made up of 14 amino acids. Germline loops: CDR1 SGHRS, CDR2 YFSETQ. DNA of the CDR3: TGCGCCAGCAGCTTGGGAGGTGCCGCCGATGGCTACACCTTC. Protein sequence: CASSLGGAADGYTF.

The chain couples TRBV6-4 to TRBJ2-1, with TRBD1 matching over 7 bases. The CDR3 length is 15 residues. The V segment lost 2 bases and the J segment 1 base; nucleotides outside the gene matches: 2. The germline V gene encodes CDR1 MRHNA and CDR2 SNTAGT. CDR3 in amino acids: CASSDGQVSYNEQFF. The CDR3 coding sequence is TGTGCCAGCAGTGACGGACAGGTTTCCTACAATGAGCAGTTCTTC.

The CDR3 is CASSEGAGGNTIYF. CDR3 DNA sequence: TGTGCCAGCAGCGAGGGGGCTGGAGGAAACACCATATATTTT. V gene TRBV2 combines with J gene TRBJ1-3, with 7 positions matching TRBD1. Germline trimming cut 6 bases from V and 4 bases from J; bases unmatched to any gene: 6. This CDR3 region has 14 residues. The germline gives CDR1 SNHLY, CDR2 FYNNEI.

This clone was observed a single time. The rearrangement joins TRBV14 to TRBJ2-1; tentative D call: TRBD1 (6 bases). CDR3 length: 14 residues. Germline V gives CDR1 SGHDN, CDR2 FVKESK. The V gene lost 4 bases and the J gene lost 5 bases, with 12 bases spanning the gap. The CDR3: CASSRGGRDNEQFF. The CDR3 nucleotides read TGTGCCAGCAGCCGTGGGGGCCGGGACAATGAGCAGTTCTTC.

This rearrangement joins TRBV10-1 to TRBJ2-7; TRBD2 agrees at 9 bases. Looked up from germline, CDR1 is WNHNN and CDR2 is SYGVQD (reference sequence). The CDR3 has 15 residues. J was trimmed by 8 bases and V by 11 bases; bases with no gene match: 19. CDR3: CASAPGGTSLVQQYV. In DNA form, the CDR3 reads TGCGCCTCGGCTCCTGGGGGGACTAGCCTCGTTCAGCAGTACGTC.